This paragraph reports one T cell receptor (beta chain). This sample is part of a study of blood T cell repertoires in COVID-19. Study-level information: The origin of the acute and convalescent COVID-19 samples was the United States, Italy and Spain. T cells, B-cell-depleted T cells, or PBMCs provided the cDNA or gDNA that served as material.

Source study methods: Counts of nucleated cells, estimated from reference gene primer amplification, were obtained. Produced via immunoSEQ multiplex PCR; TCRdb's table is partial and in-frame only. That table gives V, J and clone size, and the DNA gave D and trimming. The sample yields about 150,000 clones, 86% seen once. The ends were cut back, 2 bases at V and 1 base at J, with 17 bases in the middle. Germline loops: CDR1 LGHDT, CDR2 YNNKEL (reference sequence). The CDR3 length is 17 residues. The genes are TRBV3-1 (or the pseudogene TRBV3-2) and TRBJ1-2, with TRBD1 as a possible D gene (5 bases). The receptor was isolated from a woman in her seventies with acute or convalescent COVID-19. The material sequenced was peripheral blood. CDR3 coding DNA: TGTGCCAGCAGCCAACCTTCAGACAGAGCCGATAACTATGGCTACACCTTC. Translating it yields CASSQPSDRADNYGYTF.